The source of this TCR beta chain is a study of blood T cell repertoires in COVID-19. Across the whole study: Acute and convalescent COVID-19 samples came from the United States, Italy and Spain.

Seattle-derived patients entered the study during active infection and were followed longitudinally. The CDR3 totals 15 residues. Germline lookup yields CDR1 SGHVS and CDR2 FNYEAQ. Trimming cost V 6 bases and J 4 bases; bases outside gene matches: 9. Original analysis: The assay estimated nucleated cells by amplifying reference gene primers. Libraries were prepared by immunoSEQ multiplex PCR; TCRdb keeps only in-frame clonotypes and omits some of them. That table is the source of V, J and clone size, and D and trimming were worked out from the DNA. The table records roughly 210,000 clones, 80% to 85% of them present only once.

The receptor comes from a woman older than 75 with COVID-19, enrolled during active disease. The V and J genes are TRBV7-6 and TRBJ2-3, with 8 bases matching TRBD2. Specimen: peripheral blood. DNA of the CDR3: TGTGCCAGCAGTCCGAGCGGGGGAATCGCAGATACGCAGTATTTT. The encoded protein is CASSPSGGIADTQYF.